Shown below are 10 T cell receptor beta chains from a single sample sequenced in a study of long-term antiretroviral therapy in people with HIV. At the survey level, the v3.0 immunoSEQ assay was run. Method: immunoSEQ multiplex PCR; TCRdb's copy keeps in-frame clones and lacks some. The table lists tens of thousands of clones, approximately 84% of them singletons. Sequences were derived from unsorted PBMCs, sampled roughly 2.9 years before starting antiretroviral therapy. The receptors derive from a woman in her 30s with HIV.

The chain couples TRBV27 to TRBJ2-7, with D perhaps matching TRBD2 (6 bases). In germline, CDR1 is MNHEY, CDR2 SMNVEV (reference sequence). This CDR3 spans 13 amino acids. Trimming took 7 bases from V and 6 from J, leaving 16 bases between them. CDR3 sequence (DNA): TGTGCCAGCAACTCCTACGGGGGTGGCGAGCAGTACTTC. This gives the protein CASNSYGGGEQYF.

The J gene is TRBJ2-7, the V gene TRBV10-3, with 9 bases identical to TRBD1. Germline V CDR1 and CDR2: ENHRY, SYGVKD. J lost 1 base, V lost 5 bases, and 3 bases had no gene match. This CDR3 region has 14 residues. In DNA, the CDR3 is TGTGCCATCAGTACCGGGACAGGGTCCTACGAGCAGTACTTC. As protein: CAISTGTGSYEQYF.

The CDR3 DNA is TGTGCCAGCAGTCAATCGGCGGGTGGAAGGACCTTC. It encodes CASSQSAGGRTF. V gene TRBV2 combines with J gene TRBJ1-2; no clear D gene. V shed 5 bases and J shed 14 bases, with 18 bases lying between them. Germline V gene data show CDR1 as SNHLY and CDR2 as FYNNEI. CDR3 length: 12 amino acids. Variable domain in full (rest from reference TRBV2 and TRBJ1-2): EPEVTQTPSHQVTQMGQEVILRCVPISNHLYFYWYRQILGQKVEFLVSFYNNEISEKSEIFDDQFSVERPDGSNFTLKIRSTKLEDSAMYFCASSQSAGGRTFGSGTRLTVV.

This clone has just one count. The chain recombines TRBV11-2 with TRBJ2-3; 8 nucleotides agree with TRBD2. The germline gives CDR1 SGHAT, CDR2 FQNNGV. The V segment lost 0 bases and the J segment 5 bases; nucleotides outside the gene matches: 7. CDR3 length: 16 residues. CDR3 DNA sequence: TGTGCCAGCAGCTTAGATCGCGGGGGGACGGGAGATACGCAGTATTTT. It encodes CASSLDRGGTGDTQYF. Filled out from reference TRBV11-2 and TRBJ2-3, the complete variable domain reads EAGVAQSPRYKIIEKRQSVAFWCNPISGHATLYWYQQILGQGPKLLIQFQNNGVVDDSQLPKDRFSAERLKGVDSTLKIQPAKLEDSAVYLCASSLDRGGTGDTQYFGPGTRLTVL.

The V call is TRBV10-3, the J call TRBJ1-2; TRBD1 aligns across 7 bases. This CDR3 has 16 residues. J gave up 2 bases and V 6 bases, and 12 bases lay outside the gene matches. The V gene's germline CDR1 is ENHRY and CDR2 SYGVKD. CDR3: CAIRTMWTGSNYGYTF. CDR3 DNA sequence: TGTGCCATCAGGACAATGTGGACAGGATCAAACTATGGCTACACCTTC.

The chain combines TRBV15 with TRBJ1-2; TRBD1 agrees at 8 bases. The V and J ends lost 4 bases and 6 bases, in that order; junction bases with no gene match: 7. The CDR3 length is 14 residues. CDR1 and CDR2 (germline): LNHNV, YYDKDF (reference sequence). CDR3 sequence reads: CATSTRQGRHGYTF. In nucleotides, the CDR3 is TGTGCCACCAGCACCAGACAGGGGAGGCATGGCTACACCTTC.

V gene TRBV27 combines with J gene TRBJ2-1; D unclear. The CDR3 consists of 15 residues. Germline-derived CDR1 and CDR2 are MNHEY and SMNVEV (reference sequence). V lost 2 bases and J 8 bases, leaving 16 bases between the germline ends. CDR3 sequence reads: CASSLRGNPSDEQFF. The CDR3, as DNA: TGTGCCAGCAGTTTACGTGGGAACCCGAGCGATGAGCAGTTCTTC.

This chain links TRBV7-9 with TRBJ2-3, with D perhaps matching TRBD2 (5 bases). V was cut by 2 bases and J by 3 bases, with 9 bases left in between. The CDR3 spans 14 residues. Germline CDR1 SEHNR, CDR2 FQNEAQ (reference sequence). CDR3 coding DNA: TGTGCCAGCAGCTTACCGGACTCTACAGATACGCAGTATTTT. Its protein is CASSLPDSTDTQYF.

V is TRBV29-1 and J is TRBJ2-3; no clear D. This CDR3 has 13 residues. CDR1 SQVTM and CDR2 ANQGSEA come from the germline V gene. Trimming stripped 4 bases from V and 0 bases from J, with 8 bases between. The CDR3 protein is CSVVTASTDTQYF. The DNA for the CDR3 is TGCAGCGTTGTAACAGCTAGCACAGATACGCAGTATTTT.

The V and J genes are TRBV9 and TRBJ1-2, with 11 bases that match TRBD1. Germline V CDR1 and CDR2: SGDLS, YYNGEE. CDR3 length equals 16 residues. V was pared by 4 bases and J by 4 bases, with 9 bases of the junction left unmatched. The CDR3 DNA follows: TGTGCCAGCAGCAACCTAGGACAGGGGGCTTTCTATGGCTACACCTTC. Its protein product is CASSNLGQGAFYGYTF.